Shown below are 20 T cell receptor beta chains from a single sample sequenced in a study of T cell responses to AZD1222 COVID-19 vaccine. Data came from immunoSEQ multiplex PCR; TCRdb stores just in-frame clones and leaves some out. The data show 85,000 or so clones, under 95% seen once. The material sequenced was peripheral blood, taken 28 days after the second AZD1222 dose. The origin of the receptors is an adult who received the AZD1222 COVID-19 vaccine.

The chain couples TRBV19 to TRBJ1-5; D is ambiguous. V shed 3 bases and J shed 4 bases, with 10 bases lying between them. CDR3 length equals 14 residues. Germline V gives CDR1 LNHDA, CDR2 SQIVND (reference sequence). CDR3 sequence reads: CASSIGTANQPQHF. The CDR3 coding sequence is TGTGCCAGTAGTATTGGTACAGCTAATCAGCCCCAGCATTTT.

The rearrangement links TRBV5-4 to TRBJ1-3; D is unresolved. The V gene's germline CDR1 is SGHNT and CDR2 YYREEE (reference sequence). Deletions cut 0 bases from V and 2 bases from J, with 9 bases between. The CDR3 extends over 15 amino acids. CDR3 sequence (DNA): TGTGCCAGCAGCTTGGAGGCTGCAACTGGAAACACCATATATTTT. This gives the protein CASSLEAATGNTIYF.

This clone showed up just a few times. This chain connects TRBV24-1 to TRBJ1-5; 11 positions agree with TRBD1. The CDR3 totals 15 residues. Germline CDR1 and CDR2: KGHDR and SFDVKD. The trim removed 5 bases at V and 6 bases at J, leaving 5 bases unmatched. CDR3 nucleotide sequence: TGTGCCACCAGTGGGACAGGGGGCCAAGGTCAGCCCCAGCATTTT. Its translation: CATSGTGGQGQPQHF.

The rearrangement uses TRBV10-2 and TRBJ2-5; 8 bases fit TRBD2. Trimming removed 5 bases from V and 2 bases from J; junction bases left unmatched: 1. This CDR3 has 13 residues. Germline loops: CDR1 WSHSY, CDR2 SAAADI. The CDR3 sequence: CASSRGGQETQYF. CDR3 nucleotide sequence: TGCGCCAGCAGTCGGGGGGGACAAGAGACCCAGTACTTC.

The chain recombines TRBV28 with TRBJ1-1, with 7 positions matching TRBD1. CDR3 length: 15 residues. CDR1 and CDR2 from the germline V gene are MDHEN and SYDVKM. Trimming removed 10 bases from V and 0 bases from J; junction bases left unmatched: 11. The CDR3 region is CATTPGGRLNTEAFF. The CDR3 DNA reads TGTGCCACTACACCAGGGGGAAGACTGAACACTGAAGCTTTCTTT.

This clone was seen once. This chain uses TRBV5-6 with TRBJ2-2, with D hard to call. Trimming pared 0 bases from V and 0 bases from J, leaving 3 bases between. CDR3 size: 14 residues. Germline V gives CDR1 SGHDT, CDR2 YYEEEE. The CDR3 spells CASSLGSNTGELFF. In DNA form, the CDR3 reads TGTGCCAGCAGCTTGGGATCGAACACCGGGGAGCTGTTTTTT.

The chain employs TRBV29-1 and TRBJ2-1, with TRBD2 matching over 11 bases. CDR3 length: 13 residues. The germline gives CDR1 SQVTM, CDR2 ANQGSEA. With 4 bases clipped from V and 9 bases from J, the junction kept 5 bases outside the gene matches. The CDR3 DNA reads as TGCAGCGTTGGGGGACTAGCGGCACCTGAGCAGTTCTTC. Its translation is CSVGGLAAPEQFF.

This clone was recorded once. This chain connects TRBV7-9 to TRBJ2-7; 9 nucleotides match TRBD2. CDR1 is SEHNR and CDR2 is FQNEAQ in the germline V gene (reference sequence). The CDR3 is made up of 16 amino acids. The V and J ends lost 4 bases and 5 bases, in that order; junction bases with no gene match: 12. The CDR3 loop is CASSWPRREGRNEQYF. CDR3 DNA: TGTGCCAGCAGCTGGCCAAGGCGGGAGGGCCGGAACGAGCAGTACTTC.

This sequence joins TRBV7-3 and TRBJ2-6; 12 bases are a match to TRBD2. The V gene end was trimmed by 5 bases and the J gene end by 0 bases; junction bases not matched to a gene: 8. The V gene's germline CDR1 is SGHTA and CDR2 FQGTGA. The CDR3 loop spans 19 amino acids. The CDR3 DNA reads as TGTGCCAGCAGCCGGACTAGCGGGGCCCCGAGCTCTGGGGCCAACGTCCTGACTTTC. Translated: CASSRTSGAPSSGANVLTF.

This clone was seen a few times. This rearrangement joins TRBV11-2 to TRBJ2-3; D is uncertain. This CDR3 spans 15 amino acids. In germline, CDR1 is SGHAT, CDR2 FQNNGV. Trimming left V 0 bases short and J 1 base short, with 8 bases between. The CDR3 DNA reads TGTGCCAGCAGCTTAGATATCACTCGCACAGATACGCAGTATTTT. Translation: CASSLDITRTDTQYF.

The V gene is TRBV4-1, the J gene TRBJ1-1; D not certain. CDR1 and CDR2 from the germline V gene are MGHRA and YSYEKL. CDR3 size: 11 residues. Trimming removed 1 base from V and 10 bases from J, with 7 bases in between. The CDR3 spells CASSQGLRAFF. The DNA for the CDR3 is TGCGCCAGCAGCCAAGGGTTACGAGCTTTCTTT.

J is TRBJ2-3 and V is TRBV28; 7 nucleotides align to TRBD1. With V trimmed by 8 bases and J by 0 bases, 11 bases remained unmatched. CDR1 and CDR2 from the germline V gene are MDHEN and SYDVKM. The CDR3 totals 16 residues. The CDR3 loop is CASRKSGQPSTDTQYF. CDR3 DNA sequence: TGTGCCAGCCGCAAGTCGGGACAGCCGAGCACAGATACGCAGTATTTT.

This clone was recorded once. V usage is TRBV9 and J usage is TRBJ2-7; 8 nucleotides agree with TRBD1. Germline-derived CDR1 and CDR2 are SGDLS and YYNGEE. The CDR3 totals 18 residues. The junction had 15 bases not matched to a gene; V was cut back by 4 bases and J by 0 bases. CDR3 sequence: CASSPGAGGFLLSYEQYF. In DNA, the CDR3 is TGTGCCAGCAGCCCAGGGGCAGGGGGCTTCCTCCTCTCCTACGAGCAGTACTTC.

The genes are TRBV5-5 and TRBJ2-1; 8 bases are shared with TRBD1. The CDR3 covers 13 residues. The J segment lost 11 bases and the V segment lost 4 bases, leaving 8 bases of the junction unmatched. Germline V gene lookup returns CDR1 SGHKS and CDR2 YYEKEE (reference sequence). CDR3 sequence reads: CASSTVGQGKQFF. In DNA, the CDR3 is TGTGCCAGCAGCACCGTCGGACAGGGTAAGCAGTTCTTC.

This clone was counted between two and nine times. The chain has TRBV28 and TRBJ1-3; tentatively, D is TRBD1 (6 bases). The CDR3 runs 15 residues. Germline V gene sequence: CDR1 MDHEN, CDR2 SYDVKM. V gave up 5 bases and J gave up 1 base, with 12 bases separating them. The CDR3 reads CASSRRQVSGNTIYF. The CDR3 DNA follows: TGTGCCAGCAGTCGAAGACAGGTGTCTGGAAACACCATATATTTT.

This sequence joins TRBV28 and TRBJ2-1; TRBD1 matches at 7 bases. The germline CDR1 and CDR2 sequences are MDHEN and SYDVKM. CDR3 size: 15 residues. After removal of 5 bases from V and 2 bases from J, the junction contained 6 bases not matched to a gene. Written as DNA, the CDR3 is TGTGCCAGCAGTCCACAGACAGGGCCCTACAATGAGCAGTTCTTC. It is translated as CASSPQTGPYNEQFF.

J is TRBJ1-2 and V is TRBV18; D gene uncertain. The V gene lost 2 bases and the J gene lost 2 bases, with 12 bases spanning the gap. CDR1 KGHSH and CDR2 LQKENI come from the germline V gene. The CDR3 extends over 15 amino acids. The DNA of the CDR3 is TGTGCCAGCTCACCAAATTACCTGGAAAACTATGGCTACACCTTC. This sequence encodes CASSPNYLENYGYTF.

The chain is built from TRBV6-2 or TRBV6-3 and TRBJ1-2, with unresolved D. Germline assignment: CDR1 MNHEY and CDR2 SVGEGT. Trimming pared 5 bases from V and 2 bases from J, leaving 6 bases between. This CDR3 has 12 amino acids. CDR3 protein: CASSQINYGYTF. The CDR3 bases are TGTGCCAGCAGTCAGATCAACTATGGCTACACCTTC.

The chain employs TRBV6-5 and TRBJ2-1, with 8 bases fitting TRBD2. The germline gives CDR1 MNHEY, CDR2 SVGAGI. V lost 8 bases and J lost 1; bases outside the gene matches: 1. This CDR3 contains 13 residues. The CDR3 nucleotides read TGTGCCAGCTCGGGGGGGTCCTACAATGAGCAGTTCTTC. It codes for CASSGGSYNEQFF.

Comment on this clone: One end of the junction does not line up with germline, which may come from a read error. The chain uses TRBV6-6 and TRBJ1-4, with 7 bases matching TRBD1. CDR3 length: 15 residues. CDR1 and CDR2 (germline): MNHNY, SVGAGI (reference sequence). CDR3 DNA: TGTGCCAGCAGTTACTCGGACAGGCCCCGAGGTAAAGACCATTTT. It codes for CASSYSDRPRGKDHF.